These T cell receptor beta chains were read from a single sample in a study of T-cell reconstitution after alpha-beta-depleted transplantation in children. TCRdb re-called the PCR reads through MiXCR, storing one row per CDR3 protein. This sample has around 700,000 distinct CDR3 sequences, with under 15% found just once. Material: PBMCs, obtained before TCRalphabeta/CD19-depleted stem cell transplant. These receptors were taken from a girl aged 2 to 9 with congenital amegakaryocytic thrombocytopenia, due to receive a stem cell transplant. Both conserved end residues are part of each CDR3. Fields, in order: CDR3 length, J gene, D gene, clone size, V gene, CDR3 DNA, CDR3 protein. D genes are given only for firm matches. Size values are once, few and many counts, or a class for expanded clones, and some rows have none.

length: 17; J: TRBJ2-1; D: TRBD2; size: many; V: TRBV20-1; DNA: TGCAGTGCTAGGGGAGGTATTAGCGGGGGCTCCTACAATGAGCAGTTCTTC; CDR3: CSARGGISGGSYNEQFF
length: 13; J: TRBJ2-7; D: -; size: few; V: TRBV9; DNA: TGTGCCAGCAGCGGAACCTCCTCCGGCGAGCAGTACTTC; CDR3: CASSGTSSGEQYF
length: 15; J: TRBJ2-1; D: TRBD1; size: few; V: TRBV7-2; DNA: TGTGCCAGCAGACCTCGGGACAGATCCTACAATGAGCAGTTCTTC; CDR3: CASRPRDRSYNEQFF
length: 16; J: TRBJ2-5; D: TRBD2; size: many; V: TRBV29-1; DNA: TGCAGCGTTTCTCTGGGACTAGCGGCGTCTTGGAAGACCCAGTACTTC; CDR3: CSVSLGLAASWKTQYF
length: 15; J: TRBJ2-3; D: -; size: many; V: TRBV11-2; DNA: TGTGCCAGCAGCTCGTTCAGGCCTCCCGCAGATACGCAGTATTTT; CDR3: CASSSFRPPADTQYF
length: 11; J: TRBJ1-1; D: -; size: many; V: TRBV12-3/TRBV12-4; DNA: TGTGCCAGCAGTTGGGGGGCTGAAGCTTTCTTT; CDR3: CASSWGAEAFF
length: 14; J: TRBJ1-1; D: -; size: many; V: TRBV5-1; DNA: TGCGCCAGCAGCTTGGTAGGTTGGGACACTGAAGCTTTCTTT; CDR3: CASSLVGWDTEAFF
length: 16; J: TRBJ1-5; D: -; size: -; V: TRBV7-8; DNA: TGTGCCAGCAGCTCTTTGGGGGGGGGTTTGAATCAGCCCCAGCATTTT; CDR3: CASSSLGGGLNQPQHF
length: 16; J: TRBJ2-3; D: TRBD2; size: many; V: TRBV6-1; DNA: TGTGCCAGCAGCCGAGGACTAGCGGGAGAAGGTGATACGCAGTATTTT; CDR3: CASSRGLAGEGDTQYF
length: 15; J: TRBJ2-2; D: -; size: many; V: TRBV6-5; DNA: TGTGCCAGCAGTTACCCGACAGTCCACACCGGGGAGCTGTTTTTT; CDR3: CASSYPTVHTGELFF
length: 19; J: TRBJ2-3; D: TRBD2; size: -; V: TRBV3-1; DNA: TGTGCCAGCTGCCTGAATCCCCCGCGACTAGCGGGAGGGTCAGATACGCAGTATTTT; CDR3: CASCLNPPRLAGGSDTQYF
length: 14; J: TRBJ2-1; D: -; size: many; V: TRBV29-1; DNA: TGCAGCGTTGACAGGGATGTTGGGATCAATGAGCAGTTCTTC; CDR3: CSVDRDVGINEQFF
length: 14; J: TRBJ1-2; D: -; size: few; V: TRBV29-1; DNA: TGCAGCGTTTATAACAGGGTGCCCAACTATGGCTACACCTTC; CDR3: CSVYNRVPNYGYTF
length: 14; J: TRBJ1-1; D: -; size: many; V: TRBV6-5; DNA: TGTGCCAGCAGTTATACCCCCGGACATTCTGAAGCTTTCTTT; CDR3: CASSYTPGHSEAFF
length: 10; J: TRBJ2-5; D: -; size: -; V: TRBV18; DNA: TGTGCCACCTCAGGAGAGACCCAGTACTTC; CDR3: CATSGETQYF
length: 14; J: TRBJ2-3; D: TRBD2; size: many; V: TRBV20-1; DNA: TGCAGTGCTACGCGACTAGCGGGAGCAGATACGCAGTATTTT; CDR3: CSATRLAGADTQYF
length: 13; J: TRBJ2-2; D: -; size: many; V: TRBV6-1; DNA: TGTGCCAGTGGATCAGGAGTCCCCGGGGAGCTGTTTTTT; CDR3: CASGSGVPGELFF
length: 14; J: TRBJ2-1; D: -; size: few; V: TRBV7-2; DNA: TGTGCCAGCAGGGAATTTAGTCAGATCAATGAGCAGTTCTTC; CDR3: CASREFSQINEQFF
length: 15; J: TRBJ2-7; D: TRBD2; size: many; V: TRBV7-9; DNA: TGTGCCAGCAGCGAGCCCGGGACTAGTCCCTACGAGCAGTACTTC; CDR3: CASSEPGTSPYEQYF
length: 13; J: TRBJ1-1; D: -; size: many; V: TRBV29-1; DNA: TGCAGCTTCAGGGCGTGGGAGAACACTGAAGCTTTCTTT; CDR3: CSFRAWENTEAFF
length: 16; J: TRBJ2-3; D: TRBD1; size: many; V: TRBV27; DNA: TGTGCCAGCAGTCCCTCAACGGGACAGGGTAGAGATACGCAGTATTTT; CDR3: CASSPSTGQGRDTQYF
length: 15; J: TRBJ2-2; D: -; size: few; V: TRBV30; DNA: TGTGCCTGGAGTGTTCGGGGGGCCCACACCGGGGAGCTGTTTTTT; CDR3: CAWSVRGAHTGELFF
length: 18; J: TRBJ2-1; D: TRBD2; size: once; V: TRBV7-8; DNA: TGTGCCAGCAGCTTAGAGACGGGAGGCCTCCCCCCCTACAATGAGCAGTTCTTC; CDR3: CASSLETGGLPPYNEQFF
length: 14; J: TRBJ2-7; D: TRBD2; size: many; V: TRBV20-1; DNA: TGCAGTGCTAGAGGTGGACTAGGCAACTACGAGCAGTACTTC; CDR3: CSARGGLGNYEQYF
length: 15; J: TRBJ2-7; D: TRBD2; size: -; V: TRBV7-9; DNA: TGTGCCAGCAGCTTAAGACTAGCGGGAATCTACGAGCAGTACTTC; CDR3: CASSLRLAGIYEQYF
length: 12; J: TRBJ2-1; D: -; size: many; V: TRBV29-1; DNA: TGCAGCGTTGGCCGGGACTACAATGAGCAGTTCTTC; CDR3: CSVGRDYNEQFF
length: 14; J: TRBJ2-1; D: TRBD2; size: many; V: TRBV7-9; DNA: TGTGCCAGCAGCAATAGCGGGTTTTACAATGAGCAGTTCTTC; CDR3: CASSNSGFYNEQFF
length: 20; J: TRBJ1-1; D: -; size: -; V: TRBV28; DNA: TGTGCCAGCAGTCTAGAAGAGTTAAGGGACCCATGGACGGTGAACACTGAAGCTTTCTTT; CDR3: CASSLEELRDPWTVNTEAFF
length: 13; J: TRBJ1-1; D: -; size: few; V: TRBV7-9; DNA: TGTGCCAGCAGCCCGCAGGGTGGGGCTGAAGCTTTCTTT; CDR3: CASSPQGGAEAFF
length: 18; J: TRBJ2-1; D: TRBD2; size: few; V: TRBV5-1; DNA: TGCGCCAGCAGCCAAACCCGACTTAGCGGGAGGCTTACGGTTGAGCAGTTCTTC; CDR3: CASSQTRLSGRLTVEQFF
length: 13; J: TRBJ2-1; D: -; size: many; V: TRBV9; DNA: TGTGCCAGCAGCCCAGCGGCGTCGAATGAGCAGTTCTTC; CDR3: CASSPAASNEQFF
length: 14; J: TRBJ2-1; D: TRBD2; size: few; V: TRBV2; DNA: TGTGCCAGCAGTGAGGGACTAGCGGGGCTGGCGCAGTTCTTC; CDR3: CASSEGLAGLAQFF
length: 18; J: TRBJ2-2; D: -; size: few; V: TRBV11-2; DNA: TGTGCCAGCAGCTCCTTTCGTCGGGGACGGCAGAACACCGGGGAGCTGTTTTTT; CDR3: CASSSFRRGRQNTGELFF
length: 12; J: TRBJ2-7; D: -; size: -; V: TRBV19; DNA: TGTGCCAGTAGTGGGCCGTTACGCGAGCAGTACTTC; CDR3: CASSGPLREQYF
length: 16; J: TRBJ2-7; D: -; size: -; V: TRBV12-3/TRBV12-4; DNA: TGTGCCAGCAGCCCCAGGAGGGGCTTCAGCTCCTACGAGCAGTACTTC; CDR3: CASSPRRGFSSYEQYF
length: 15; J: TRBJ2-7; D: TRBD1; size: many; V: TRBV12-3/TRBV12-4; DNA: TGTGCCAGCAGCTTCCTTGGGACAGGGTTCTACGAGCAGTACTTC; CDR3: CASSFLGTGFYEQYF
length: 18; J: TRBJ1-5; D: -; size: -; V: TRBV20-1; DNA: TGCAGTGCGGTCGGGGGGGTGGGGTCAGGAGGGAGCAATCAGCCCCAGCATTTT; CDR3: CSAVGGVGSGGSNQPQHF
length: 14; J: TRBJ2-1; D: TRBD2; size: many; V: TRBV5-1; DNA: TGCGCCAGCAGCCCGGGACTATCGTTGAGTGAGCAGTTCTTC; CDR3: CASSPGLSLSEQFF
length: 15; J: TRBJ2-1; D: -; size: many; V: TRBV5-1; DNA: TGCGCCAGCAGCGTGGGACTTTCGAGAGGGGATGAGCAGTTCTTC; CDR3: CASSVGLSRGDEQFF
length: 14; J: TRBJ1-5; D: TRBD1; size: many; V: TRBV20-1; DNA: TGCAGTGCTAGACCGGACAGGGACAATCAGCCCCAGCATTTT; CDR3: CSARPDRDNQPQHF
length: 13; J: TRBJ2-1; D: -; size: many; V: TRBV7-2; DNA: TGTGCCAGCAGCTTAGTTACATACAATGAGCAGTTCTTC; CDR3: CASSLVTYNEQFF
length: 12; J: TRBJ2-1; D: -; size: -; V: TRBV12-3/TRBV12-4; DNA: TGTGCCAGCAGTTCGCTTTGGGATGAGCAGTTCTTC; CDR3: CASSSLWDEQFF
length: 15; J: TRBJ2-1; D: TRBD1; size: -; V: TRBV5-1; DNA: TGCGCCAGCAGCTTAGGGGGACAGAGCTACAATGAGCAGTTCTTC; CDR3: CASSLGGQSYNEQFF
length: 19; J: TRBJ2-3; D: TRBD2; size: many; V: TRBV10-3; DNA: TGTGCCATCAGTCCAAGGACTAGCGGGATAGGACGGGCCACAGATACGCAGTATTTT; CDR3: CAISPRTSGIGRATDTQYF
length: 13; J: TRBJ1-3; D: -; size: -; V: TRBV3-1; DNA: TGTGCCAGCAGCCAAGTGATCCGAAACACCATATATTTT; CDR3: CASSQVIRNTIYF
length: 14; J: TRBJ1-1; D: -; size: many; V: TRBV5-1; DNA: TGCGCCAGCAGCTTATTTACGATGGGCACTGAAGCTTTCTTT; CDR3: CASSLFTMGTEAFF
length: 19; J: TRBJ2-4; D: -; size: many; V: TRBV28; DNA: TGTGCCAGCAGCTGGCTTGGAGGCCGGAGGGAGTTCTTTGGAAACATTCAGTACTTC; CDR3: CASSWLGGRREFFGNIQYF
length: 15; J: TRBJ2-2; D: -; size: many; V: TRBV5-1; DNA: TGCGCCAGCAGCTTGGAAGGGCCGAACACCGGGGAGCTGTTTTTT; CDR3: CASSLEGPNTGELFF
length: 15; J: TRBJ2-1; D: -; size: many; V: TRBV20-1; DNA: TGCAGTGCTAGAGATCAAGGGGGGCGCTGGGATGAGCAGTTCTTC; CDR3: CSARDQGGRWDEQFF
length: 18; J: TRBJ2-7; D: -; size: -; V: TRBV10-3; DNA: TGTGCCATCAGTGCCGGAGGTGGGGGTCTTCCCCTCTCCTACGAGCATTACTTC; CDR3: CAISAGGGGLPLSYEHYF
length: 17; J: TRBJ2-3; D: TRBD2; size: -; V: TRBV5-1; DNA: TGCGCCAGCAGCCCTTATAGCGGGAGGGCCATCGCAGATACGCAGTATTTT; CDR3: CASSPYSGRAIADTQYF
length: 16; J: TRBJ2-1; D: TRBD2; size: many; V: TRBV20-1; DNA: TGCAGTGCAGACACCCCGGGACTAGCGGAAGACAATGAGCAGTTCTTC; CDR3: CSADTPGLAEDNEQFF
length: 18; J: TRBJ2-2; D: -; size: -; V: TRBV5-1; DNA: TGCGCCAGCAGCTTGGACCTCACAGGGATGGCGAACACCGGGGAGCTGTTTTTT; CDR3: CASSLDLTGMANTGELFF
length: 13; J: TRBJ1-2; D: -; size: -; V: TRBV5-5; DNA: TGTGCCAGCAGCTTCGGGGGGATTAGTGGCTACACCTTC; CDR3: CASSFGGISGYTF
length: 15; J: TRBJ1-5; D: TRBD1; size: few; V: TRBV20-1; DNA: TGCAGTGCTGACACAGGGGGCCTGGGCAATCAGCCCCAGCATTTT; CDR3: CSADTGGLGNQPQHF
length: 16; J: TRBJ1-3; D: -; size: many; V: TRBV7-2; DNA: TGTGCCAGCAGCTTAACACCCGGGGGTGTTGGAAACACCATATATTTT; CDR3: CASSLTPGGVGNTIYF
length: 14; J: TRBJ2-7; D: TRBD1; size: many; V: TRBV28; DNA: TGTGCCAGCAGAACAGGGGGAGACGGCCACGAGCAGTACTTC; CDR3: CASRTGGDGHEQYF